This TCR beta chain was retrieved from a study of identical twins. Overall study results and limits: Out-of-frame TCR alpha sharing in monozygotic twins exceeded recombination model predictions.

MiXCR, run by TCRdb on the 5' RACE reads, gives a single entry per CDR3 protein. The table lists around 160,000 distinct CDR3 sequences, roughly 3.5% of them singletons, with roughly 8% in the top ten. Trimming removed 0 bases at V and 7 bases at J, with 10 bases between. The CDR3 totals 13 residues. Germline V lookup: CDR1 DFQATT, CDR2 SNEGSKA (reference sequence). Points on this clonotype: Its antigen is not identified.

The TCR comes from a man aged 18 to 29 in good health. The sample was memory T cells sorted from blood. The chain recombines TRBV20-1 with TRBJ2-1, with no clear D. This CDR3 reads CSARETSDNEQFF. Written as DNA, the CDR3 is TGCAGTGCTAGAGAAACCAGCGATAATGAGCAGTTCTTC.